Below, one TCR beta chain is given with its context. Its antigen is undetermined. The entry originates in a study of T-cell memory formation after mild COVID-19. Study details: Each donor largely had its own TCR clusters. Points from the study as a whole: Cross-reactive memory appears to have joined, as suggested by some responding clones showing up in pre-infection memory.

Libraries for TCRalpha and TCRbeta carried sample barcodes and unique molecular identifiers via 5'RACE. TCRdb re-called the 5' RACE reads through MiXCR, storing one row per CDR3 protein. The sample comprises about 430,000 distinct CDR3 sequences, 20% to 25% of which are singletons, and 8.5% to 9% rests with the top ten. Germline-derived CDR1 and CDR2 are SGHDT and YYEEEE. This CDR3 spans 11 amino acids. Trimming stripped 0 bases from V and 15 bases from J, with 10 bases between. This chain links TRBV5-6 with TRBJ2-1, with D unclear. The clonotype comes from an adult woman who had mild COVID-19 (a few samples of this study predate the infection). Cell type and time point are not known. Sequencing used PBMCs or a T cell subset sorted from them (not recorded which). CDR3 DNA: TGTGCCAGCAGCTTGGGGTTACAGCCGTTCTTC. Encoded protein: CASSLGLQPFF. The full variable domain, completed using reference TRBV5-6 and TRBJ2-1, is DAGVTQSPTHLIKTRGQQVTLRCSPKSGHDTVSWYQQALGQGPQFIFQYYEEEERQRGNFPDRFSGHQFPNYSSELNVNALLLGDSALYLCASSLGLQPFFGPGTRLTVL.